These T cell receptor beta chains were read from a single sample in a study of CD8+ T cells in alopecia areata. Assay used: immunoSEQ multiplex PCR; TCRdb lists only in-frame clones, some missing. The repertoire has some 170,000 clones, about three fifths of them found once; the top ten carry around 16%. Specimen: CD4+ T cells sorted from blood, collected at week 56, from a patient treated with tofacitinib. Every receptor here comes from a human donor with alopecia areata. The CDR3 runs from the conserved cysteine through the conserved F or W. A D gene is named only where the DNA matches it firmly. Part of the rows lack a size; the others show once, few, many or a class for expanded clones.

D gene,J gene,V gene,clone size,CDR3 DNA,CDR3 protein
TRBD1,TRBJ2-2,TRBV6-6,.,TGTGCCAGCAGTCAAGGACAGGGGCGGTACACCGGGGAGCTGTTTTTT,CASSQGQGRYTGELFF
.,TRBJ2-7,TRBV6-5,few,TGTGCCAGCAGGACGGGATCGTACGAGCAGTACTTC,CASRTGSYEQYF
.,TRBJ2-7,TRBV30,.,TGTGCCTGTACACATCTGGGGACCTACGAGCAGTACTTC,CACTHLGTYEQYF
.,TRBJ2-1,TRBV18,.,TGTGCCAGCTCACCCCCCAGTGTGGCAGAAGGGCAGTTCTTC,CASSPPSVAEGQFF
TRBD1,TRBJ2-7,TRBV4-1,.,TGCGCCAGCAGCCTGCTCTTGACAGGGAGCTACGAGCAGTACTTC,CASSLLLTGSYEQYF
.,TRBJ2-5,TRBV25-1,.,TGTGCCAGCAGTGACCCCGGACAGTCCCAAGAGACCCAGTACTTC,CASSDPGQSQETQYF
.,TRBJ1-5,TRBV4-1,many,TGCGCCAGCAGTTTCGAGTATCGGAGCAATCAGCCCCAGCATTTT,CASSFEYRSNQPQHF
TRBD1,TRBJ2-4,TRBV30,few,TGTGCCTGGTCCGGGACAGGGCCTAAAAACATTCAGTACTTC,CAWSGTGPKNIQYF
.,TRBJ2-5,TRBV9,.,TGTGCCAGCAGCGTAGCGGCACAAGAGACCCAGTACTTC,CASSVAAQETQYF
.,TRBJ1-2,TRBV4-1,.,TGCGCCAGCAGCCAAGAATGGGGGCGATTGCTACTCTATGGCTACACCTTC,CASSQEWGRLLLYGYTF